One sample yielded the 30 T cell receptor beta chains listed below, sequenced in a study of T cell repertoires in cytomegalovirus infection. TCRdb recomputed calls from the reads with MiXCR, one row per CDR3 protein. Of hundreds of thousands of distinct CDR3 sequences listed, around a third are singletons. These receptors have no known antigen. Source: cultured PBMCs, taken from culture after CMV antigen stimulation. The receptors come from a human donor in good health (CMV status not recorded). Some clones in this sample may be carry-over from other donors' samples.

The chain uses TRBV7-4 and TRBJ2-7; tentative D call: TRBD1 (6 bases). The germline CDR1 and CDR2 sequences are SGHVT and SQSDAQ. This CDR3 is 12 amino acids long. Trimming left V 6 bases short and J 3 bases short, with 9 bases between. The CDR3 DNA follows: TGTGCCAGCAGTAGGGGGAACTACGAGCAGTACTTC. This encodes CASSRGNYEQYF.

This clonotype was seen a handful of times. The V gene is TRBV3-1, the J gene TRBJ2-1, with D uncertain. From germline, CDR1 is LGHDT and CDR2 YNNKEL (reference sequence). V was pared by 5 bases and J by 8 bases, with 16 bases between. The CDR3 is made up of 14 amino acids. CDR3 protein: CASSRRLGVDEQFF. CDR3 coding DNA: TGTGCCAGCAGCAGACGACTCGGAGTGGATGAGCAGTTCTTC.

The genes are TRBV20-1 and TRBJ2-1; D not certain. The CDR3 runs 15 residues. The V end lost 0 bases, the J end lost 0 bases, and 9 bases lay between the germline ends. In germline, CDR1 is DFQATT, CDR2 SNEGSKA (reference sequence). CDR3 sequence: CSARDLSSSYNEQFF. The CDR3 nucleotides read TGCAGTGCTAGAGATTTGTCTTCCTCCTACAATGAGCAGTTCTTC.

V is TRBV6-1 and J is TRBJ1-2, with D uncertain. CDR3 length: 14 residues. Looked up from germline, CDR1 is MNHNS and CDR2 is SASEGT. V was cut by 4 bases and J by 4 bases, with 13 bases left in between. This CDR3 reads CASSGNGVAYGYTF. The CDR3 DNA is TGTGCCAGCAGTGGGAACGGGGTGGCCTATGGCTACACCTTC.

This sequence joins TRBV7-9 and TRBJ1-2; D is undetermined. Trimming took 5 bases from V and 7 from J, leaving 17 bases between them. Germline-derived CDR1 and CDR2 are SEHNR and FQNEAQ (reference sequence). The CDR3 length is 14 residues. This CDR3 is CASSPWSNAGGYTF. The CDR3 coding sequence is TGTGCCAGCAGCCCTTGGTCAAACGCTGGTGGCTACACCTTC.

J is TRBJ2-3 and V is TRBV19, with 7 bases identical to TRBD2. The germline CDR1 and CDR2 sequences are LNHDA and SQIVND (reference sequence). V lost 6 bases, J lost 4 bases, and 13 bases stayed unmatched. The CDR3 length is 16 residues. CDR3 nucleotide sequence: TGTGCCAGTAGCACCTCCGGACTAGATCGGGCAGATACGCAGTATTTT. Protein: CASSTSGLDRADTQYF.

The V gene is TRBV5-4, the J gene TRBJ2-2; possibly TRBD2 for D (6 bases). The V and J ends lost 0 bases and 2 bases respectively, with 11 bases between them. The CDR3 spans 16 residues. Germline V gene lookup returns CDR1 SGHNT and CDR2 YYREEE (reference sequence). CDR3 nucleotide sequence: TGTGCCAGCAGCTTGGTGCCTAGCGATAACACCGGGGAGCTGTTTTTT. Residues: CASSLVPSDNTGELFF.

This clonotype showed up just a few times. CDR3 region: CAISDREAYF. CDR3 DNA: TGTGCCATCAGTGACAGGGAGGCGTACTTC. The chain is built from TRBV10-3 and TRBJ2-7; the D gene is possibly TRBD2 (6 bases). The germline V and J ends were trimmed by 3 bases and 12 bases, with 9 bases remaining between them. The CDR3 is made up of 10 amino acids. The germline gives CDR1 ENHRY, CDR2 SYGVKD.

V usage is TRBV20-1 and J usage is TRBJ1-1; no clear D gene. The germline V gene encodes CDR1 DFQATT and CDR2 SNEGSKA (reference sequence). V was clipped by 1 base and J by 0 bases, with 15 bases between them. The CDR3 is 16 residues long. Here the CDR3 DNA reads TGCAGTGCTAGAGGCCGACAAAATCCCATGAACACTGAAGCTTTCTTT. Its translation: CSARGRQNPMNTEAFF.

This clonotype was detected a few times. The J gene is TRBJ1-6, the V gene TRBV28; D is ambiguous. Germline V gene sequence: CDR1 MDHEN, CDR2 SYDVKM. This CDR3 has 13 residues. V gave up 8 bases and J gave up 4 bases, with 9 bases separating them. Here the CDR3 reads CASRAAYNSPLHF. The CDR3 nucleotides read TGTGCCAGCCGGGCCGCGTATAATTCACCCCTCCACTTT. Full variable domain (remainder filled in from reference TRBV28 and TRBJ1-6): DVKVTQSSRYLVKRTGEKVFLECVQDMDHENMFWYRQDPGLGLRLIYFSYDVKMKEKGDIPEGYSVSREKKERFSLILESASTNQTSMYLCASRAAYNSPLHFGNGTRLTVT.

This clonotype has a handful of counts. This rearrangement joins TRBV7-2 to TRBJ2-3, with D possibly called TRBD1 or TRBD2 (6 bases each). The CDR3 has 14 residues. Between the trimmed V and J ends, which lost 7 bases and 2 bases, there was a span of 13 bases. The germline V gene encodes CDR1 SGHTA and CDR2 FQGNSA. CDR3 sequence reads: CASKRRGATDTQYF. The CDR3 coding sequence is TGTGCCAGCAAACGTAGGGGGGCCACAGATACGCAGTATTTT. Full variable domain (remainder filled in from reference TRBV7-2 and TRBJ2-3): GAGVSQSPSNKVTEKGKDVELRCDPISGHTALYWYRQSLGQGLEFLIYFQGNSAPDKSGLPSDRFSAERTGGSVSTLTIQRTQQEDSAVYLCASKRRGATDTQYFGPGTRLTVL.

The J gene is TRBJ2-7, the V gene TRBV5-4; 7 nucleotides match TRBD2. V shed 4 bases and J 3 bases; nucleotides not matched to a gene: 7. CDR3 length equals 14 residues. Germline values: CDR1 SGHNT, CDR2 YYREEE (reference sequence). The CDR3 loop reads CASSPGGRVYEQYF. The CDR3 DNA is TGTGCCAGCAGCCCGGGAGGACGGGTCTACGAGCAGTACTTC.

V usage is TRBV5-1 and J usage is TRBJ1-5; a possible D gene is TRBD1 (6 bases). The CDR3 contains 15 residues. V was trimmed by 0 bases and J by 7 bases, leaving 14 bases between them. Germline CDR1 is SGHRS and CDR2 is YFSETQ. The CDR3 protein is CASSLGPGAGQPQHF. As DNA, the CDR3 is TGCGCCAGCAGCTTGGGTCCAGGGGCCGGACAGCCCCAGCATTTT.

The chain uses TRBV20-1 and TRBJ2-2, with a tentative D call TRBD1 (6 bases). Germline V CDR1 and CDR2: DFQATT, SNEGSKA (reference sequence). The V gene lost 6 bases and the J gene lost 5 bases, with 25 bases spanning the gap. The CDR3 runs to 17 residues. CDR3 sequence: CSAPQGLRGLRTGELFF. The CDR3 bases are TGCAGTGCCCCTCAGGGGCTCAGGGGCTTGAGGACCGGGGAGCTGTTTTTT.

The chain recombines TRBV7-2 with TRBJ1-4; 7 positions match TRBD1. The CDR3 is made up of 17 amino acids. Germline trimming cut 5 bases from V and 0 bases from J; bases unmatched to any gene: 9. CDR1 is SGHTA, CDR2 FQGNSA, per germline. The CDR3 reads CASSPLRDSATNEKLFF. The CDR3 bases are TGTGCCAGCAGCCCTCTCCGGGACAGTGCAACTAATGAAAAACTGTTTTTT.

The rearrangement links TRBV11-2 to TRBJ1-1; possible D gene TRBD1, 5 bases. Trimming pared 7 bases from V and 5 bases from J, leaving 14 bases between. CDR1 is SGHAT and CDR2 is FQNNGV in the germline V gene. This CDR3 contains 13 residues. CDR3: CASTLRGWTEAFF. DNA of the CDR3: TGTGCCAGCACTCTGCGGGGGTGGACTGAAGCTTTCTTT.

The gene calls are TRBV4-1 and TRBJ1-3; tentative D call: TRBD1 (5 bases). This CDR3 is built from 18 residues. Germline CDR1 reads MGHRA; CDR2 reads YSYEKL. V lost 4 bases, J lost 4 bases, and 23 bases lay in between. This CDR3 reads CASSRVLPGLRSGNTIYF. Written as DNA, the CDR3 is TGCGCCAGCAGCCGCGTACTTCCAGGGCTTCGGTCGGGAAACACCATATATTTT.

This clonotype was observed at least ten times. The chain links TRBV7-2 to TRBJ2-1; 8 bases line up with TRBD1. This CDR3 contains 14 residues. The trim removed 5 bases at V and 8 bases at J, leaving 8 bases unmatched. Germline V gene data show CDR1 as SGHTA and CDR2 as FQGNSA. The CDR3 is CASSPAGTGYEQFF. In DNA, the CDR3 is TGTGCCAGCAGCCCCGCCGGGACAGGATATGAGCAGTTCTTC.

This clonotype has a handful of counts. This chain joins TRBV12-3 or TRBV12-4 and TRBJ1-2, with TRBD1 matching 7 bases. V shed 7 bases, J shed 7 bases, and the junction held 15 bases outside the gene matches. This CDR3 contains 15 residues. CDR3 sequence (DNA): TGTGCCAGCACCCCAGGGGAAGGGGGCTCAGGTGGCTACACCTTC. The encoded protein is CASTPGEGGSGGYTF.

This clonotype has only a few counts. This chain connects TRBV12-3 or TRBV12-4 to TRBJ2-5, with D uncertain. With 2 bases removed from V and 5 bases from J, the gap between germline ends came to 9 bases. The CDR3 is 13 amino acids. CDR3 residues: CASSLTAKETQYF. The CDR3 DNA is TGTGCCAGCAGTTTAACCGCCAAGGAGACCCAGTACTTC.

J is TRBJ1-2 and V is TRBV7-2; the D gene is possibly TRBD1 (6 bases). Trimming left V 1 base short and J 8 bases short, with 17 bases between. Germline V gives CDR1 SGHTA, CDR2 FQGNSA. There are 15 residues in the CDR3. DNA of the CDR3: TGTGCCAGCAGCTTAGGAACAGGGCAGCGGAGGGGCTACACCTTC. The encoded protein is CASSLGTGQRRGYTF.

This sequence joins TRBV20-1 and TRBJ1-4, with TRBD1 identical over 7 bases. From germline, CDR1 is DFQATT and CDR2 SNEGSKA (reference sequence). The ends lost 3 bases at V and 0 bases at J; junction bases unmatched: 7. This CDR3 is built from 16 residues. The DNA of the CDR3 is TGCAGTGCTAGCCCTGATACAGGGGCAACTAATGAAAAACTGTTTTTT. Protein: CSASPDTGATNEKLFF.

This clonotype was picked up a small number of times. The chain couples TRBV7-7 to TRBJ2-5; maybe TRBD1 (6 bases). V lost 5 bases and J lost 3, with 10 bases in between. Germline CDR1 is SSHAT and CDR2 is FNYEAQ (reference sequence). CDR3 length: 13 residues. The CDR3 DNA follows: TGTGCCAGCAGCCGAACAGGGAAAGAGACCCAGTACTTC. As protein: CASSRTGKETQYF.

V is TRBV29-1 and J is TRBJ1-2; D is uncertain. Germline V gene sequence: CDR1 SQVTM, CDR2 ANQGSEA. This CDR3 region has 11 residues. Trimming took 3 bases from V and 6 from J, leaving 8 bases between them. The CDR3 spells CSVDWVDGYTF. The DNA of the CDR3 is TGCAGCGTTGATTGGGTTGATGGCTACACCTTC.

The chain's CDR3 is CASSLWTSGETQYF. The DNA for the CDR3 is TGTGCCAGCAGCTTATGGACTAGCGGTGAGACCCAGTACTTC. The V and J genes are TRBV7-8 and TRBJ2-5; 10 bases align to TRBD2. This CDR3 contains 14 residues. The germline V gene has CDR1 SGHVS and CDR2 FQNEAQ. J was trimmed by 5 bases and V by 2 bases; bases with no gene match: 2. Full variable domain (rest looked up from reference TRBV7-8 and TRBJ2-5): GAGVSQSPRYKVAKRGQDVALRCDPISGHVSLFWYQQALGQGPEFLTYFQNEAQLDKSGLPSDRFFAERPEGSVSTLKIQRTQQEDSAVYLCASSLWTSGETQYFGPGTRLLVL.

This clonotype was detected a few times. The chain carries TRBV7-6 and TRBJ1-3; unclear D gene. V was trimmed by 1 base and J by 4 bases, leaving 11 bases between them. The germline CDR1 and CDR2 sequences are SGHVS and FNYEAQ. This CDR3 comprises 15 residues. The CDR3 region is CASSLGPEAGNTIYF. Written as DNA, the CDR3 is TGTGCCAGCAGCTTAGGGCCAGAGGCGGGAAACACCATATATTTT.

The V and J genes are TRBV6-1 and TRBJ1-6, with 8 bases lining up with TRBD1. The CDR3 is 14 residues long. Germline CDR1 MNHNS, CDR2 SASEGT. J gave up 9 bases and V 8 bases, and 9 bases lay outside the gene matches. In DNA, the CDR3 is TGTGCCAGCCAAACCGGGACAGGAGGTTCACCCCTCCACTTT. Encoded protein: CASQTGTGGSPLHF.

A few counts support this clonotype. The V call is TRBV7-8, the J call TRBJ1-5; 7 bases are a match to TRBD1. Germline values: CDR1 SGHVS, CDR2 FQNEAQ. The CDR3 sequence is 15 residues long. With 2 bases clipped from V and 3 bases from J, the junction kept 4 bases outside the gene matches. CDR3 nucleotides: TGTGCCAGCAGCTTAAGGGACAGAAACAATCAGCCCCAGCATTTT. Protein: CASSLRDRNNQPQHF.

The chain links TRBV7-9 to TRBJ2-1; 12 bases match TRBD2. V was pared by 3 bases and J by 9 bases, with 6 bases of the junction left unmatched. Germline CDR1 is SEHNR and CDR2 is FQNEAQ (reference sequence). The CDR3 consists of 15 residues. CDR3 coding DNA: TGTGCCAGCAGCTTCCTAGCGGGAGGGCCTGGTGAGCAGTTCTTC. Translating it yields CASSFLAGGPGEQFF.

V usage is TRBV12-3 or TRBV12-4 and J usage is TRBJ2-5, with D perhaps matching TRBD2 (6 bases). There are 17 residues in the CDR3. The germline V and J ends were trimmed by 5 bases and 2 bases, with 21 bases remaining between them. Written as DNA, the CDR3 is TGTGCCAGCAGTGCGGTCATCGGCGGGACGGAACAAGAGACCCAGTACTTC. This translates into CASSAVIGGTEQETQYF.